A selection of T cell receptor beta chains follows, all from one sample in a study of cytomegalovirus exposure and HLA in healthy donors. Generated by immunoSEQ multiplex PCR, the TCRdb table keeps only in-frame clones and is missing some. The data contain about 130,000 clones, 70% to 85% of them singletons. The sample comprised PBMCs. Every receptor here comes from a female donor in good health and CMV-seronegative. CDR3s include the opening cysteine and the closing phenylalanine or tryptophan. A D gene is named only where the DNA matches it firmly. Not every row has a clone size; where given, it reads once, few, many or a size class.

- - TRBJ2-2 TRBV7-2 CASSLGVVFDIGELFF TGTGCCAGCAGCTTAGGTGTAGTGTTCGACATCGGGGAGCTGTTTTTT
- - TRBJ1-1 TRBV9 CASSPTERPGAFF TGTGCCAGCAGCCCCACCGAGAGGCCTGGGGCTTTCTTT
- - TRBJ2-1 TRBV5-6 CASSVGSGPYNEQFF TGTGCCAGCAGCGTCGGTAGCGGACCCTACAATGAGCAGTTCTTC
TRBD1 few TRBJ2-7 TRBV6-5 CASSYSVRDSYEQYF TGTGCCAGCAGTTACTCCGTCCGGGACAGCTACGAGCAGTACTTC
- - TRBJ1-6 TRBV5-8 CASSPQQAPALHF TGTGCCAGCAGCCCTCAACAGGCCCCCGCGCTCCACTTT
TRBD2 - TRBJ2-7 TRBV27 CASSWGSGRGYEQYF TGTGCCAGCAGTTGGGGGAGCGGGAGAGGCTACGAGCAGTACTTC
- - TRBJ2-5 TRBV30 CAWNSKLASQTQYF TGTGCCTGGAACAGTAAGCTAGCGAGCCAGACCCAGTACTTC
TRBD2 - TRBJ2-7 TRBV28 CASSLYPGLAAEIHEQYF TGTGCCAGCAGTTTATACCCGGGACTAGCGGCGGAGATCCACGAGCAGTACTTC
- - TRBJ2-7 TRBV7-2 CASSLYRYEQYF TGTGCCAGCAGCTTATATCGGTACGAGCAGTACTTC
TRBD1 - TRBJ2-7 TRBV7-9 CSSSWGTGYSYEQYF TGTTCCAGCAGCTGGGGGACAGGTTATTCCTACGAGCAGTACTTC
- - TRBJ1-1 TRBV7-9 CASSSEGPNTEAFF TGTGCCAGCAGCTCGGAGGGACCGAACACTGAAGCTTTCTTT
TRBD2 - TRBJ2-2 TRBV27 CASSPNRTSGSIAGELFF TGTGCCAGCAGTCCAAATCGGACTAGCGGGAGTATCGCCGGGGAGCTGTTTTTT
- - TRBJ2-1 TRBV4-1 CASSPEGPSHEQFF TGCGCCAGCAGCCCGGAGGGCCCAAGCCATGAGCAGTTCTTC
TRBD1 - TRBJ2-5 TRBV6-6 CASRVRTGEETQYF TGTGCCAGCAGAGTCCGGACAGGGGAGGAGACCCAGTACTTC
TRBD2 - TRBJ2-3 TRBV7-2 CASSSTSFSPWDTQYF TGTGCCAGCAGCTCGACTAGCTTTTCCCCTTGGGATACGCAGTATTTT
- - TRBJ1-5 TRBV15 CATSAMDRWGNQPQHF TGTGCCACCAGCGCGATGGACAGATGGGGCAATCAGCCCCAGCATTTT
- - TRBJ2-2 TRBV30 CAWNRVEGGELFF TGTGCCTGGAATAGAGTAGAGGGCGGGGAGCTGTTTTTT
TRBD2 - TRBJ2-7 TRBV7-8 CASSSQTSGLSYEQYF TGTGCCAGCAGCTCGCAGACTAGCGGACTCTCCTACGAGCAGTACTTC
TRBD1 - TRBJ1-6 TRBV4-2 CASSQATGASYNSPLHF TGTGCCAGCAGCCAAGCTACAGGGGCCTCCTATAATTCACCCCTCCACTTT
- - TRBJ1-2 TRBV7-9 CASSPGYDYGYTF TGTGCCAGCAGCCCAGGGTACGACTATGGCTACACCTTC
- - TRBJ2-7 TRBV6-6 CASSQGAGPSYEQYF TGTGCCAGCAGTCAAGGAGCGGGCCCCTCCTACGAGCAGTACTTC
- - TRBJ1-3 TRBV2 CASRLGLLSGNTIYF TGTGCCAGCAGACTGGGACTCCTATCGGGAAACACCATATATTTT
- - TRBJ2-3 TRBV30 CAWRRQDTDTQYF TGTGCCTGGAGAAGACAGGACACAGATACGCAGTATTTT
- - TRBJ2-7 TRBV2 CASSDQGLSYEQYF TGTGCCAGCAGTGACCAGGGACTTTCCTACGAGCAGTACTTC
TRBD2 few TRBJ2-7 TRBV2 CASSEPRGAYEQYF TGTGCCAGCAGTGAACCACGGGGGGCCTACGAGCAGTACTTC
- - TRBJ1-1 TRBV7-9 CASSLTGAHTEAFF TGTGCCAGCAGCTTAACGGGAGCTCACACTGAAGCTTTCTTT
- once TRBJ2-6 TRBV19 CASSIGTAGANVLTF TGTGCCAGTAGTATAGGGACAGCTGGGGCCAACGTCCTGACTTTC
- - TRBJ1-5 TRBV7-8 CASSLVRYTSNQPQHF TGTGCCAGCAGCTTAGTTCGTTACACATCCAATCAGCCCCAGCATTTT
TRBD2 - TRBJ2-7 TRBV4-3 CASSQASGRAYEQYF TGCGCCAGCAGCCAAGCTAGCGGGAGGGCCTACGAGCAGTACTTC
TRBD2 few TRBJ2-7 TRBV6-5 CASTPTSGRSEQYF TGTGCCAGCACCCCCACTAGCGGGAGAAGCGAGCAGTACTTC
- - TRBJ1-5 TRBV19 CASTGRGQPQHF TGTGCCAGTACTGGTCGGGGACAGCCCCAGCATTTT
- - TRBJ2-3 TRBV7-2 CASELGDTQYF TGTGCCAGCGAACTCGGGGATACGCAGTATTTT
TRBD1 - TRBJ2-3 TRBV5-1 CASRDYPGQQADTQYF TGCGCCAGCAGAGATTATCCGGGACAGCAGGCAGATACGCAGTATTTT
TRBD2 - TRBJ2-7 TRBV5-1 CASSEQPGTSGRDVYEQYF TGCGCCAGCAGCGAGCAACCCGGGACTAGCGGGAGGGACGTCTACGAGCAGTACTTC
TRBD1 - TRBJ2-7 TRBV7-2 CASSLNLGQGYEQYF TGTGCCAGCAGCTTGAATCTGGGACAGGGGTACGAGCAGTACTTC
- few TRBJ2-7 TRBV5-4 CASSDYGEQYF TGTGCCAGCAGCGACTACGGCGAGCAGTACTTC
- - TRBJ1-4 TRBV2 CASSGVGPTNEKLFF TGTGCCAGCAGTGGGGTGGGGCCAACTAATGAAAAACTGTTTTTT
- - TRBJ2-3 TRBV5-1 CASSLAGTRGDTQYF TGCGCCAGCAGCTTGGCCGGGACAAGGGGAGATACGCAGTATTTT
TRBD1 - TRBJ1-4 TRBV4-2 CASSRGQATSNEKLFF TGTGCCAGCAGCCGAGGACAGGCAACTTCTAATGAAAAACTGTTTTTT
TRBD2 - TRBJ2-1 TRBV4-2 CASSQDASGIGTYNEQFF TGTGCCAGCAGCCAAGATGCTAGCGGGATCGGAACCTACAATGAGCAGTTCTTC
TRBD1 - TRBJ2-2 TRBV5-1 CASSLPTTGGEHRGAVF TGCGCCAGCAGCTTGCCCACTACAGGGGGCGAACACCGGGGAGCTGTTTTT
- - TRBJ2-7 TRBV30 CACYRDSYEQYF TGTGCCTGCTACAGGGACTCCTACGAGCAGTACTTC
TRBD1 - TRBJ2-2 TRBV5-1 CASSLTGGRDTGELFF TGCGCCAGCAGCTTAACAGGGGGTAGGGACACCGGGGAGCTGTTTTTT
- - TRBJ2-7 TRBV11-2 CASSLAFGNRGGNYEQYF TGTGCCAGCAGCTTAGCCTTCGGTAACAGGGGGGGAAATTACGAGCAGTACTTC
TRBD2 - TRBJ2-7 TRBV28 CASSSAAGALKQYF TGTGCCAGCTCCTCAGCGGCGGGAGCACTAAAACAGTACTTC
TRBD1 - TRBJ2-1 TRBV7-9 CASSPAGTGDYNEQFF TGTGCCAGCAGTCCCGCCGGGACAGGGGACTACAATGAGCAGTTCTTC
TRBD1 - TRBJ2-1 TRBV7-2 CASSSRTGIYNEQFF TGTGCCAGCAGCTCTCGGACAGGGATTTACAATGAGCAGTTCTTC